This T cell receptor (beta chain) was captured by sequencing in a study of OX40 agonist ivuxolimab in advanced cancers. Regarding the research as a whole: Ivuxolimab was an agonistic, fully human IgG2 monoclonal antibody directed against OX40 (CD134), a costimulatory receptor. Intravenous ivuxolimab was administered to patients every 2 weeks at six dose levels: 0.01, 0.1, 0.3, 1.5, 3 and 10 mg/kg. The purpose of peripheral TCRbeta sequencing was to test whether ivuxolimab changed TCR sequence diversity and led to clonal T-cell expansion. Partial responses were achieved by three dose-escalation patients, of whom one had hepatocellular carcinoma and two had cutaneous melanoma. Prior anti-PD-1, anti-PD-L1 or anti-CTLA-4 therapy was permitted, and checkpoint inhibitors had been received by about 44% of dose-escalation patients. The paper covers the monotherapy dose-escalation part of the phase I ivuxolimab trial, which included N ≈ 50 patients. Of the approximately 50 dose-escalation patients, hepatocellular carcinoma was present in around 19, melanoma in roughly 15, renal cell carcinoma in 9 and head and neck cancer in 9. The dose-escalation cohort was about 83% male with a mean age of approximately 60 years, ranging from roughly 23 to 90.

Counted from cysteine to phenylalanine, this CDR3 has 16 amino acids. Of the read, only the CDR3 DNA is kept; its 48 bases are in frame from base 1. To note about this clone: Its antigen target is currently unknown. The record has no base qualities; no much larger clone is one base away.

The trial excluded patients who had a history of autoimmune disease or who were on systemic immunosuppression. In every dose cohort, peripheral blood was drawn for TCR sequencing at baseline, cycle 4 day 1, and cycle 7 day 1. The samples were taken from a phase I, first-in-human, multicenter, open-label dose-escalation trial of ivuxolimab. The trial enrolled adults with locally advanced or metastatic head and neck squamous cell, hepatocellular, melanoma or renal cell carcinoma. Before TCR sequencing, CD4+ T cells and CD8+ T cells were sorted from peripheral blood as separate populations. Genomic DNA was extracted from sorted cells for sequencing of the TCRbeta CDR3 region. The immunoSEQ Assay was used to sequence the TCRbeta CDR3 regions. TCRdb re-hosts the immuneACCESS table, in-frame sequences only. Its copies lack some clones; in the studies checked, an unresolved V gene accounts for under half of them, and the cause for the rest is not known. The sample records approximately 22,000 clones, 75% to 85% of which are singletons. The top ten constitute 25% to 30% of the sample.

The investigation overall reported the following: Clonal expansion of both CD4+ and CD8+ blood T cells was observed from baseline to week 6 at doses 0.1 to 3.0 mg/kg. In the 0.1-3.0 mg/kg groups, partial responders were among the patients with the lowest normalized peripheral clonal expansion, particularly in CD8+ T cells. The antigen specificity of the peripheral T cells that underwent clonal expansion was not determined. Low levels of normalized T-cell clonal expansion were also seen in some patients who did not respond. After ivuxolimab, CD8+ T cells had more expanded clones than CD4+ T cells on average.

The chain links TRBV12-2 with TRBJ2-7; the tabulated D call, TRBD2, remains unverified against the DNA. TRBV12-2 is a known pseudogene. The TCR originated in an adult with an advanced solid tumor such as melanoma, head and neck, liver or kidney cancer. Source: CD4+ or CD8+ T cells sorted from blood, taken in a trial of the OX40 agonist ivuxolimab. The CDR3 amino acid sequence is: CASRLDIRLAGVEQYF. The nucleotide sequence is TGTGCAAGTCGCTTAGATATACGGCTAGCGGGAGTCGAGCAGTACTTC.